These 28 T cell receptor beta chains came from one sample sequenced in a study (dated by TCRdb to the mid-2010s). Library generation was performed with 5' RACE. The reads were generated on an Illumina MiSeq. The raw public reads went through TCRdb reprocessing: fastp at Q25, MiXCR clone calling, in-frame beta chains kept. Rows matching on CDR3 protein sequence are summarized as one entry with the most common DNA and genes. In all, the sample holds roughly 55,000 distinct CDR3 sequences, and about 25% of those were seen once. More than 3% of the sample lies in the top ten. The specimen was tumor-infiltrating naive CD4+ T cells sorted from the breast tumor. This specimen's cell subset or site label, per the study, means: naive CD4+ T cells, CD4+CD45RA+CD25-. These receptor sequences come from a female donor with breast cancer.

In its sample, this clonotype was seen a few times. This chain joins TRBV20-1 and TRBJ2-7, with 8 bases that match TRBD1. J gave up 7 bases and V 0 bases, and 17 bases lay outside the gene matches. Germline V gives CDR1 DFQATT, CDR2 SNEGSKA (reference sequence). This CDR3 contains 17 residues. The CDR3: CSARDIAPGGLGGEQYF. In DNA, the CDR3 is TGCAGTGCTAGAGATATCGCTCCAGGGGGCCTTGGGGGAGAGCAGTACTTC.

The chain recombines TRBV6-1 with TRBJ2-1, with D unclear. The V and J ends lost 1 base and 10 bases respectively, with 5 bases between them. The CDR3 spans 11 residues. Germline lookup yields CDR1 MNHNS and CDR2 SASEGT. The CDR3 nucleotides read TGTGCCAGCAGTGAAGGGCCGGAGCAGTTCTTC. Residues: CASSEGPEQFF.

The chain uses TRBV6-5 and TRBJ1-1; 8 bases map to TRBD1. This CDR3 comprises 15 residues. CDR1 is MNHEY, CDR2 SVGAGI, per germline. V trimming: 5 bases; J trimming: 1 base; junction bases outside the gene matches: 6. The CDR3 spells CASSRQGWGNTEAFF. The CDR3 nucleotides read TGTGCCAGCAGTCGACAGGGGTGGGGGAACACTGAAGCTTTCTTT.

The rearrangement links TRBV4-3 to TRBJ2-5, with a tentative D call TRBD1 (6 bases). V dropped 0 bases and J dropped 6 bases, with 11 bases sitting between them. Germline CDR1 is LGHNA and CDR2 is YSLEER. The CDR3 length is 14 residues. As DNA, the CDR3 is TGCGCCAGCAGCCAAGATCTAGGGGGACAGACCCAGTACTTC. This codes for CASSQDLGGQTQYF.

This clonotype appeared a few times. The rearrangement links TRBV29-1 to TRBJ1-1; no firm D call. CDR1 is SQVTM and CDR2 is ANQGSEA in the germline V gene. The CDR3 is made up of 11 amino acids. The V gene lost 2 bases and the J gene lost 1 base, with 2 bases spanning the gap. CDR3 DNA sequence: TGCAGCGTTGAACAGAACACTGAAGCTTTCTTT. Residues: CSVEQNTEAFF.

This clonotype was observed a few times. The V gene is TRBV5-1, the J gene TRBJ1-2; D gene ambiguous. The CDR3 has 12 residues. Germline CDR1 SGHRS, CDR2 YFSETQ. V was shortened by 0 bases and J by 8 bases, with 8 bases between the two germline ends. The CDR3 DNA reads as TGCGCCAGCAGCTTGGATGGGAAAGGCTACACCTTC. Residues: CASSLDGKGYTF.

The chain employs TRBV4-1 and TRBJ2-3; D not certain. V gave up 1 base and J gave up 4 bases, with 9 bases separating them. Germline lookup yields CDR1 MGHRA and CDR2 YSYEKL. This CDR3 has 14 residues. This CDR3 reads CASSQVRTPDTQYF. Here the CDR3 DNA reads TGCGCCAGCAGCCAAGTCAGAACCCCAGATACGCAGTATTTT.

This clonotype has just a few counts. This chain joins TRBV2 and TRBJ2-7; 7 bases agree with TRBD2. Germline-derived CDR1 and CDR2 are SNHLY and FYNNEI. The CDR3 spans 14 residues. Unmatched junction bases numbered 7, after V lost 4 bases and J lost 4 bases. The CDR3: CASSVGLAVYEQYF. CDR3 nucleotide sequence: TGTGCCAGCAGTGTGGGGCTAGCGGTGTACGAGCAGTACTTC.

This clonotype came up many times. One junction end does not reproduce the germline sequence, and a read error may be involved. The V and J genes are TRBV5-1 and TRBJ1-1; possible D gene TRBD1, 5 bases. This CDR3 region has 12 residues. Germline CDR1 and CDR2: SGHRS and YFSETQ. CDR3 sequence reads: CASSYGGTEAFF. CDR3 in DNA: TGTGCCAGCAGTTACGGGGGGACTGAAGCTTTCTTT.

This rearrangement joins TRBV7-2 to TRBJ2-1; perhaps TRBD2 as D (5 bases). Between the trimmed V and J ends, which lost 5 bases and 7 bases, there was a span of 15 bases. This CDR3 comprises 14 residues. Germline CDR1 and CDR2: SGHTA and FQGNSA. CDR3 loop: CASSAFRGGNEQFF. In DNA form, the CDR3 reads TGTGCCAGCAGCGCCTTTCGCGGCGGGAATGAGCAGTTCTTC.

J is TRBJ1-2 and V is TRBV4-1; weak D call: TRBD1 (6 bases). The CDR3 covers 12 residues. The germline gives CDR1 MGHRA, CDR2 YSYEKL. With 9 bases removed from V and 1 base from J, the gap between germline ends came to 9 bases. DNA for the CDR3: TGCGCCAGTCGGGACAATAACTATGGCTACACCTTC. It is translated as CASRDNNYGYTF.

The chain combines TRBV5-6 with TRBJ1-2; D gene unclear. The CDR3 length is 13 residues. CDR1 is SGHDT, CDR2 YYEEEE, per germline. Between the trimmed V and J ends, which lost 2 bases and 8 bases, there was a span of 13 bases. The CDR3: CASSFGGGYGYTF. The CDR3 DNA sequence: TGTGCCAGCAGCTTCGGCGGAGGTTACGGCTACACCTTC.

This clonotype was picked up a small number of times. The chain carries TRBV5-1 and TRBJ2-7, with D perhaps matching TRBD2 (5 bases). CDR3 length equals 13 residues. The germline V gene has CDR1 SGHRS and CDR2 YFSETQ. Trimming removed 4 bases from V and 1 base from J, with 9 bases in between. The CDR3 is CASSTDLSYEQYF. The CDR3, as DNA: TGCGCCAGCAGCACGGACTTATCCTACGAGCAGTACTTC. Based on the CDR3 plus reference TRBV5-1 and TRBJ2-7, the full variable domain is KAGVTQTPRYLIKTRGQQVTLSCSPISGHRSVSWYQQTPGQGLQFLFEYFSETQRNKGNFPGRFSGRQFSNSRSEMNVSTLELGDSALYLCASSTDLSYEQYFGPGTRLTVT.

This clonotype was seen at least ten times. The chain combines TRBV2 with TRBJ2-2; 8 nucleotides match TRBD1. The germline CDR1 and CDR2 sequences are SNHLY and FYNNEI. Trimming cost V 6 bases and J 1 base; bases outside gene matches: 4. The CDR3 loop spans 15 amino acids. The DNA for the CDR3 is TGTGCCAGCAGAAGGACAGGGATGAACACCGGGGAGCTGTTTTTT. Translated: CASRRTGMNTGELFF.

The V call is TRBV12-3 or TRBV12-4, the J call TRBJ2-1; TRBD2 aligns across 14 bases. There are 17 residues in the CDR3. Losses at the gene ends were 10 bases for V and 4 bases for J; bases not matched to a gene: 12. The CDR3 loop reads CATVTGLAGEWYNEQFF. The CDR3 DNA follows: TGTGCCACCGTGACGGGACTAGCGGGAGAATGGTACAATGAGCAGTTCTTC.

The table lists this clonotype with a few counts. V is TRBV2 and J is TRBJ2-3; 9 bases are shared with TRBD1. From germline, CDR1 is SNHLY and CDR2 FYNNEI. The CDR3 extends over 14 amino acids. V shed 9 bases, J shed 0 bases, and the junction held 4 bases outside the gene matches. The CDR3 DNA reads TGTGCCAGTGGACAGGGGTCTAGCACAGATACGCAGTATTTT. It encodes CASGQGSSTDTQYF.

This clonotype was detected a few times. J is TRBJ2-1 and V is TRBV5-1; D possibly corresponds to TRBD2 (6 bases). CDR1 and CDR2 from the germline V gene are SGHRS and YFSETQ. The length of the CDR3 is 16 residues. Trimming took 7 bases from V and 8 from J, leaving 25 bases between them. The CDR3, as DNA: TGCGCCAGCTTTAAAACCGGGACTGTAGGCACGGATGAGCAGTTCTTC. Translation: CASFKTGTVGTDEQFF.

The rearrangement links TRBV6-1 to TRBJ2-3, with 9 positions matching TRBD2. The length of the CDR3 is 18 residues. Trimming took 0 bases from V and 4 from J; bases not matched to a gene: 11. Germline V gives CDR1 MNHNS, CDR2 SASEGT. The CDR3 coding sequence is TGTGCCAGCAGTGAAGCGCTTCGGGGAGCGGGAGGTTCAGATACGCAGTATTTT. It is translated as CASSEALRGAGGSDTQYF.

Concerning this clonotype: Being one base from a much bigger clone, this may be a read error. The CDR3 nucleotides are TGTACCAGCAGCCGATTCCGAGGGACCTACGAGCAGTACTTC. Amino acids: CTSSRFRGTYEQYF. J is TRBJ2-7 and V is TRBV28, with D perhaps TRBD2 (5 bases). The CDR3 consists of 14 residues. The V gene's germline CDR1 is MDHEN and CDR2 SYDVKM. Together with reference TRBV28 and TRBJ2-7, the CDR3 gives the full variable domain: DVKVTQSSRYLVKRTGEKVFLECVQDMDHENMFWYRQDPGLGLRLIYFSYDVKMKEKGDIPEGYSVSREKKERFSLILESASTNQTSMYLCTSSRFRGTYEQYFGPGTRLTVT.

The rearrangement joins TRBV27 to TRBJ2-3; D uncertain. Trimming stripped 6 bases from V and 1 base from J, with 17 bases between. The CDR3 extends over 16 amino acids. From germline, CDR1 is MNHEY and CDR2 SMNVEV (reference sequence). The CDR3 is CASSRTQVIGTDTQYF. The CDR3 DNA reads TGTGCCAGCAGCCGGACCCAAGTGATAGGCACAGATACGCAGTATTTT.

This clonotype has a handful of counts. V and J are TRBV4-1 and TRBJ2-5; no clear D gene. CDR1 is MGHRA, CDR2 YSYEKL, per germline. V was trimmed by 3 bases and J by 1 base, leaving 15 bases between them. The CDR3 runs to 16 residues. The DNA for the CDR3 is TGCGCCAGCAGCCATCTGGCCCTTGGATTCCAAGAGACCCAGTACTTC. Amino acid sequence: CASSHLALGFQETQYF.

Ten or more counts support this clonotype. The chain recombines TRBV7-8 with TRBJ2-1, with TRBD2 as a possible D gene (6 bases). CDR3 length: 14 residues. The germline V gene encodes CDR1 SGHVS and CDR2 FQNEAQ. V was clipped by 4 bases and J by 5 bases, with 12 bases between them. The CDR3 loop is CASSSYRGNNEQFF. DNA of the CDR3: TGTGCCAGCAGCTCCTACCGGGGGAACAATGAGCAGTTCTTC.

Points on this clonotype: A junction boundary mismatches the germline segment, possibly from a read error. The J gene is TRBJ1-2, the V gene TRBV6-1, with a weak D call TRBD1 (5 bases). The V gene's germline CDR1 is MNHNS and CDR2 SASEGT. This CDR3 is 13 amino acids long. CDR3 bases: TGTGCCAGCAGGCCGACAGCCGACTATGGCTACACATTC. Residues: CASRPTADYGYTF.

CDR3 DNA: TGCGCCAGCAGCCCGGAAGGGGGGGAGCAGTTCTTC. Its protein product is CASSPEGGEQFF. The J gene is TRBJ2-1, the V gene TRBV5-1; D is perhaps TRBD1 or TRBD2 (6 bases each). The CDR3 has 12 residues. CDR1 SGHRS and CDR2 YFSETQ come from the germline V gene. V shed 4 bases and J shed 10 bases, with 12 bases lying between them.

The chain joins TRBV5-8 to TRBJ2-5, with a weak D call TRBD1 (5 bases). The germline CDR1 and CDR2 sequences are SGHTS and YDEGEE. Trimming removed 0 bases at V and 3 bases at J, with 9 bases between. This CDR3 has 14 residues. CDR3 sequence (DNA): TGTGCCAGCAGCTTGGAGTACAGGAAAGAGACCCAGTACTTC. Translating it yields CASSLEYRKETQYF.

This clonotype was seen a handful of times. The chain joins TRBV10-3 to TRBJ2-7; tentatively, D is TRBD2 (6 bases). V dropped 4 bases and J dropped 3 bases, with 13 bases sitting between them. Looked up from germline, CDR1 is ENHRY and CDR2 is SYGVKD. This CDR3 is 14 amino acids long. The CDR3 loop reads CAISAGSVIYEQYF. In nucleotides, the CDR3 is TGTGCCATCAGTGCCGGGAGTGTTATCTACGAGCAGTACTTC.

The genes are TRBV20-1 and TRBJ1-5; D ambiguous. Germline values: CDR1 DFQATT, CDR2 SNEGSKA (reference sequence). The CDR3 totals 13 residues. V lost 1 base to trimming and J lost 1 base, with 5 bases between them. The DNA for the CDR3 is TGCAGTGCTAGAGGCAACAGCAATCAGCCCCAGCATTTT. It translates to CSARGNSNQPQHF.

J is TRBJ2-1 and V is TRBV20-1, with 8 bases aligning to TRBD2. V lost 3 bases and J lost 7; bases outside the gene matches: 8. This CDR3 contains 14 residues. Germline V gene sequence: CDR1 DFQATT, CDR2 SNEGSKA (reference sequence). CDR3 protein: CSASRLAGSNEQFF. CDR3 coding DNA: TGCAGTGCTAGCCGTCTAGCGGGCTCGAATGAGCAGTTCTTC.